What follows is one TCR beta chain and its context. The antigen remains undetermined. The CDR3 has 13 amino acids. Losses at the gene ends were 5 bases for V and 5 bases for J; bases not matched to a gene: 3. Per germline, CDR1 LNHDA and CDR2 SQIVND (reference sequence). Donors had no recently reported acute infections or vaccinations and were HIV-negative. The source of the sample is a study of shared clonotypes between healthy human individuals. Turning to the study itself: Used for every donor were three CD4 naive, three CD4 memory, two CD8 naive and one CD8 memory plate. Study observations and caveats: Shared clonotypes: about 5% naive CD4, around 3.5% naive CD8, 2.3% memory CD4, 0.4% to 0.5% memory CD8.

Investigators spread the genomic DNA of each subset evenly over several immunoSEQ plates. TCRdb keeps only in-frame clones here, not all; method: immunoSEQ multiplex PCR. The sample has some 630,000 clones, roughly 78% seen once; the top ten hold approximately 2%. This receptor was identified in a woman aged 30 to 39 in good health. The sequencing input was memory CD4+ T cells sorted from blood. Stated subset: CD45RA-negative fraction. The V gene is TRBV19, the J gene TRBJ1-5, with 7 bases fitting TRBD1. The CDR3 sequence is CASSPGTDQPQHF. The CDR3 nucleotides are TGTGCCAGTAGTCCCGGGACAGATCAGCCCCAGCATTTT.